The 14 T cell receptor beta chains below were found in one sample sequenced in a study of beta chain features in type 1 diabetes. Findings of the study overall: Among patients with Type 1 diabetes, TCRB CDR3s were moderately but significantly shorter in every one of the four CD4+ subsets.

Investigators reverse transcribed all isolated RNA, so they sequenced expressed TCRB transcripts. The protocol was immunoSEQ multiplex PCR, while the TCRdb copy is restricted to in-frame clones and leaves out a portion. Here the sample spans about 280,000 clones, 15% being singletons. Their antigen targets remain unknown. Input material: naive CD4+ T cells from blood. These receptors all come from a man between 18 and 29 years old with type 1 diabetes.

V and J are TRBV7-9 and TRBJ2-2, with TRBD2 identical over 11 bases. The CDR3 has 18 amino acids. Germline V gives CDR1 SEHNR, CDR2 FQNEAQ (reference sequence). V lost 1 base to trimming and J lost 1 base; unmatched junction nucleotides: 5. The CDR3: CASSLVWGLAENTGELFF. The CDR3 region has the DNA TGTGCCAGCAGCTTAGTATGGGGACTAGCGGAGAACACCGGGGAGCTGTTTTTT.

The chain joins TRBV6-5 to TRBJ2-1; TRBD2 aligns across 11 bases. The CDR3 has 15 amino acids. Germline loops: CDR1 MNHEY, CDR2 SVGAGI. The V gene end was trimmed by 8 bases and the J gene end by 4 bases; junction bases not matched to a gene: 7. The CDR3 loop reads CASLKIAGGYNEQFF. CDR3 sequence (DNA): TGTGCCAGCCTTAAAATAGCGGGGGGGTACAATGAGCAGTTCTTC.

This rearrangement joins TRBV7-9 to TRBJ2-3; TRBD2 might be the D (5 bases). CDR3 length: 13 amino acids. Germline CDR1 SEHNR, CDR2 FQNEAQ (reference sequence). V dropped 4 bases and J dropped 0 bases, with 5 bases sitting between them. The CDR3 DNA reads as TGTGCCAGCAGCTGGACTAGCACAGATACGCAGTATTTT. It translates to CASSWTSTDTQYF.

This rearrangement joins TRBV9 to TRBJ1-2; 10 bases fit TRBD1. V lost 7 bases and J lost 7; bases outside the gene matches: 10. Looked up from germline, CDR1 is SGDLS and CDR2 is YYNGEE. The CDR3 is 14 residues long. CDR3 DNA: TGTGCCAGCTCTCCGGGACAGGGGAGGAGTGGCTACACCTTC. It translates to CASSPGQGRSGYTF.

This clone has more than one count but fewer than ten. The rearrangement uses TRBV28 and TRBJ2-3, with 12 bases fitting TRBD2. The V gene end was trimmed by 3 bases and the J gene end by 2 bases; junction bases not matched to a gene: 12. The length of the CDR3 is 19 residues. CDR1 and CDR2 from the germline V gene are MDHEN and SYDVKM. The CDR3 is CASSFGGTSGFQNTDTQYF. In nucleotides, the CDR3 is TGTGCCAGCAGTTTCGGAGGGACTAGCGGGTTCCAAAACACAGATACGCAGTATTTT.

The rearrangement uses TRBV28 and TRBJ1-5; D unresolved. The CDR3 sequence is 12 residues long. Between the trimmed V and J ends, which lost 2 bases and 6 bases, there was a span of 5 bases. Germline CDR1 is MDHEN and CDR2 is SYDVKM. CDR3 sequence reads: CASSLAGQPQHF. CDR3 in DNA: TGTGCCAGCAGTTTAGCGGGTCAGCCCCAGCATTTT.

The J gene is TRBJ2-7, the V gene TRBV19, with 8 bases fitting TRBD1. Unmatched junction bases numbered 13, after V lost 6 bases and J lost 3 bases. CDR3 length: 16 amino acids. Germline CDR1 and CDR2: LNHDA and SQIVND (reference sequence). The CDR3 coding sequence is TGTGCCAGTAGAAAAGCAGGGGGCGAGAATTTCTACGAGCAGTACTTC. Translating it yields CASRKAGGENFYEQYF.

This clone occurred a few times. The V and J genes are TRBV19 and TRBJ2-7; 7 nucleotides agree with TRBD1. CDR1 LNHDA and CDR2 SQIVND come from the germline V gene (reference sequence). There are 14 residues in the CDR3. V lost 3 bases to trimming and J lost 3 bases; unmatched junction nucleotides: 5. CDR3 loop: CASSITGVGYEQYF. As DNA, the CDR3 is TGTGCCAGTAGTATTACAGGGGTCGGCTACGAGCAGTACTTC.

The genes are TRBV15 and TRBJ2-7; TRBD2 matches 12 bases. Germline CDR1 is LNHNV and CDR2 is YYDKDF (reference sequence). The V gene end was trimmed by 3 bases and the J gene end by 6 bases; junction bases not matched to a gene: 6. The CDR3 extends over 15 amino acids. DNA of the CDR3: TGTGCCACCAGCAGGTCCGGGACTAGCGGGTTCGAGCAGTACTTC. It codes for CATSRSGTSGFEQYF.

The V call is TRBV7-9, the J call TRBJ1-1; D is undetermined. Germline V gives CDR1 SEHNR, CDR2 FQNEAQ (reference sequence). CDR3 length: 13 amino acids. V was cut by 5 bases and J by 0 bases, with 7 bases left in between. The chain's CDR3 is CASSRPVNTEAFF. For the CDR3, the DNA is TGTGCCAGCAGCCGCCCAGTGAACACTGAAGCTTTCTTT.

The chain joins TRBV4-3 to TRBJ1-1, with D maybe TRBD1 (5 bases). Germline V gene data show CDR1 as LGHNA and CDR2 as YSLEER. The CDR3 runs to 16 residues. The V end lost 2 bases, the J end lost 3 bases, and 16 bases lay between the germline ends. The DNA for the CDR3 is TGCGCCAGCAGCCAACGGGTTGGGGCTGGGGACACTGAAGCTTTCTTT. Amino acids: CASSQRVGAGDTEAFF.

This clone has only a few counts. This chain connects TRBV19 to TRBJ2-7; 7 nucleotides agree with TRBD1. Germline CDR1 is LNHDA and CDR2 is SQIVND (reference sequence). J lost 1 base, V lost 3 bases, and 0 bases had no gene match. The CDR3 has 13 amino acids. CDR3 nucleotide sequence: TGTGCCAGTAGTATGGGACAGTCCTACGAGCAGTACTTC. Its translation is CASSMGQSYEQYF. Full variable domain (rest looked up from reference TRBV19 and TRBJ2-7): DGGITQSPKYLFRKEGQNVTLSCEQNLNHDAMYWYRQDPGQGLRLIYYSQIVNDFQKGDIAEGYSVSREKKESFPLTVTSAQKNPTAFYLCASSMGQSYEQYFGPGTRLTVT.

This clone was detected a few times. This sequence joins TRBV6-5 and TRBJ2-6, with D tentatively TRBD1 (7 bases). The V end was cut by 2 bases, the J end by 2 bases, with 10 bases between. CDR1 is MNHEY and CDR2 is SVGAGI in the germline V gene. This CDR3 is 16 amino acids long. The CDR3 is CASSYGGTAGANVLTF. CDR3 in DNA: TGTGCCAGCAGTTACGGAGGGACAGCTGGGGCCAACGTCCTGACTTTC.

The chain joins TRBV18 to TRBJ2-1, with 13 bases fitting TRBD2. V was clipped by 6 bases and J by 3 bases; unmatched bases: 8. The CDR3 has 17 residues. Per germline, CDR1 KGHSH and CDR2 LQKENI. DNA of the CDR3: TGTGCCAGCTCCCCTCGACTAGCGGGAGGATTCTACAATGAGCAGTTCTTC. Translation gives CASSPRLAGGFYNEQFF.